Presented here are 16 T cell receptor beta chains from one specimen sequenced in a study of cytomegalovirus exposure and HLA in healthy donors. Primers: 60 Vbeta forward and 13 Jbeta reverse. TCRdb's copy holds only in-frame clones and misses some; the assay was immunoSEQ multiplex PCR. Among about 150,000 clones listed, approximately 80% were seen once. Sequenced input: PBMCs. The source is a woman aged 35 to 49 in good health and CMV-seronegative.

J is TRBJ1-2 and V is TRBV7-9, with TRBD1 as a possible D gene (5 bases). Germline V gene sequence: CDR1 SEHNR, CDR2 FQNEAQ (reference sequence). Trimming left V 6 bases short and J 2 bases short, with 13 bases between. The CDR3 sequence is 14 residues long. The DNA of the CDR3 is TGTGCCAGCAGTCGGGGGACGAGGAACTATGGCTACACCTTC. Translation gives CASSRGTRNYGYTF.

This rearrangement joins TRBV7-2 to TRBJ2-5; D remains ambiguous. The CDR3 covers 15 residues. The germline V gene encodes CDR1 SGHTA and CDR2 FQGNSA. V was trimmed by 1 base and J by 7 bases, leaving 16 bases between them. The CDR3 bases are TGTGCCAGCAGCTTAGTCCCTCCTAGGCTGGGGACCCAGTACTTC. Amino acid sequence: CASSLVPPRLGTQYF. Based on the CDR3 plus reference TRBV7-2 and TRBJ2-5, the full variable domain is GAGVSQSPSNKVTEKGKDVELRCDPISGHTALYWYRQSLGQGLEFLIYFQGNSAPDKSGLPSDRFSAERTGGSVSTLTIQRTQQEDSAVYLCASSLVPPRLGTQYFGPGTRLLVL.

This chain uses TRBV5-1 with TRBJ2-1; D not resolved. Germline values: CDR1 SGHRS, CDR2 YFSETQ. This CDR3 region has 12 residues. With 6 bases removed from V and 0 bases from J, the gap between germline ends came to 4 bases. CDR3 sequence: CASKSSYNEQFF. The CDR3 DNA is TGCGCCAGCAAGAGCTCCTACAATGAGCAGTTCTTC.

This clone was recorded once. The genes are TRBV18 and TRBJ2-7, with D perhaps TRBD2 (5 bases). Germline V lookup: CDR1 KGHSH, CDR2 LQKENI. V shed 2 bases and J shed 3 bases, with 8 bases lying between them. The CDR3 spans 13 residues. The CDR3 loop reads CASSPEGIYEQYF. CDR3 nucleotides: TGTGCCAGCTCACCAGAGGGTATCTACGAGCAGTACTTC. The full variable domain, its missing parts supplied by reference TRBV18 and TRBJ2-7, is NAGVMQNPRHLVRRRGQEARLRCSPMKGHSHVYWYRQLPEEGLKFMVYLQKENIIDESGMPKERFSAEFPKEGPSILRIQQVVRGDSAAYFCASSPEGIYEQYFGPGTRLTVT.

This chain connects TRBV4-1 to TRBJ2-7; D remains ambiguous. The V and J ends lost 1 base and 2 bases respectively, with 15 bases between them. The V gene's germline CDR1 is MGHRA and CDR2 YSYEKL. The CDR3 has 16 amino acids. The DNA for the CDR3 is TGCGCCAGCAGCCAAGTTCGGGTCTTGCAGACCTACGAGCAGTACTTC. Its translation: CASSQVRVLQTYEQYF.

The rearrangement joins TRBV7-2 to TRBJ2-1, with D possibly being TRBD1 (6 bases). Trimming removed 1 base from V and 7 bases from J, with 17 bases in between. CDR1 and CDR2 (germline): SGHTA, FQGNSA. The CDR3 length is 16 residues. CDR3 residues: CASSLEVGRGENEQFF. Here the CDR3 DNA reads TGTGCCAGCAGCTTAGAGGTGGGCAGGGGTGAGAATGAGCAGTTCTTC.

The J gene is TRBJ2-2, the V gene TRBV7-6, with TRBD2 matching 7 bases. Trimming removed 0 bases from V and 1 base from J; junction bases left unmatched: 2. CDR1 is SGHVS and CDR2 is FNYEAQ in the germline V gene. The CDR3 totals 16 residues. The CDR3 nucleotides read TGTGCCAGCAGCTTAGCGGCTAGCGGGAACACCGGGGAGCTGTTTTTT. Translated, it gives CASSLAASGNTGELFF. Variable domain in full (rest from reference TRBV7-6 and TRBJ2-2): GAGVSQSPRYKVTKRGQDVALRCDPISGHVSLYWYRQALGQGPEFLTYFNYEAQQDKSGLPNDRFSAERPEGSISTLTIQRTEQRDSAMYRCASSLAASGNTGELFFGEGSRLTVL.

The chain employs TRBV28 and TRBJ2-5, with 10 bases matching TRBD1. The CDR3 contains 16 residues. The V and J ends lost 5 bases and 11 bases, in that order; junction bases with no gene match: 17. The germline V gene has CDR1 MDHEN and CDR2 SYDVKM. CDR3 protein: CASSLLPGQGTGEQYF. In nucleotides, the CDR3 is TGTGCCAGCAGTCTTCTACCGGGACAGGGGACGGGTGAGCAGTACTTC.

This chain links TRBV6-6 with TRBJ1-5; D may be TRBD1 (5 bases). V was cut by 6 bases and J by 8 bases, with 14 bases left in between. The germline V gene has CDR1 MNHNY and CDR2 SVGAGI (reference sequence). CDR3 length: 13 amino acids. CDR3 nucleotide sequence: TGTGCCAGCAGCCAGCACAGGTGGGAGCCCCAGCATTTT. It is translated as CASSQHRWEPQHF.

The chain recombines TRBV6-1 with TRBJ2-1; 11 bases map to TRBD2. Trimming took 4 bases from V and 4 from J; bases not matched to a gene: 6. The germline CDR1 and CDR2 sequences are MNHNS and SASEGT. This CDR3 has 16 residues. In nucleotides, the CDR3 is TGTGCCAGCAGTGGCCTTCCTAGCGGGGGGTACAATGAGCAGTTCTTC. Translation: CASSGLPSGGYNEQFF.

V usage is TRBV7-8 and J usage is TRBJ1-1; D unresolved. This CDR3 is built from 16 residues. CDR1 SGHVS and CDR2 FQNEAQ come from the germline V gene. The V end was cut by 0 bases, the J end by 7 bases, with 18 bases between. The CDR3 reads CASSLAQSGSASEAFF. DNA of the CDR3: TGTGCCAGCAGCTTAGCCCAGTCGGGGTCGGCCAGTGAAGCTTTCTTT.

The rearrangement joins TRBV19 to TRBJ2-7; no reliable D call. This CDR3 region has 13 residues. Germline V lookup: CDR1 LNHDA, CDR2 SQIVND (reference sequence). The V end lost 4 bases, the J end lost 4 bases, and 11 bases lay between the germline ends. The CDR3: CASSTQSGYEQYF. The CDR3 bases are TGTGCCAGTAGTACCCAATCCGGGTACGAGCAGTACTTC.

The J gene is TRBJ2-1, the V gene TRBV19, with D perhaps matching TRBD2 (6 bases). The V end was cut by 10 bases, the J end by 5 bases, with 27 bases between. This CDR3 region has 17 residues. Germline assignment: CDR1 LNHDA and CDR2 SQIVND (reference sequence). CDR3 sequence reads: CATRTNGRRNLDNEQFF. The DNA of the CDR3 is TGTGCCACCCGGACAAATGGGAGGCGGAATCTGGACAATGAGCAGTTCTTC.

V usage is TRBV5-6 and J usage is TRBJ2-5; 9 positions agree with TRBD1. The germline V gene encodes CDR1 SGHDT and CDR2 YYEEEE. The CDR3 contains 16 residues. The V and J ends lost 2 bases and 5 bases, in that order; junction bases with no gene match: 10. The CDR3 DNA follows: TGTGCCAGCAGCTTCTTCTCAACAGGGGGCGAGGAGACCCAGTACTTC. This gives the protein CASSFFSTGGEETQYF.

V gene TRBV15 combines with J gene TRBJ2-7, with TRBD1 matching over 9 bases. The CDR3 runs to 15 residues. Per germline, CDR1 LNHNV and CDR2 YYDKDF (reference sequence). V lost 4 bases to trimming and J lost 3 bases; unmatched junction nucleotides: 7. The CDR3 region is CATSKPGQGLYEQYF. CDR3 DNA sequence: TGTGCCACCAGCAAACCGGGACAGGGCCTCTACGAGCAGTACTTC.

The gene calls are TRBV28 and TRBJ2-5; D remains unclear. Germline V lookup: CDR1 MDHEN, CDR2 SYDVKM. The length of the CDR3 is 14 residues. The germline V and J ends were trimmed by 2 bases and 4 bases, with 11 bases remaining between them. This CDR3 reads CASSLAGDLETQYF. The CDR3 nucleotides read TGTGCCAGCAGTTTAGCAGGCGATTTAGAGACCCAGTACTTC.